This TCR beta chain was observed in a study of cytomegalovirus exposure and HLA in healthy donors. Unrecorded immune exposures were likely, despite nominal health at sampling. Germline CDR1 is KGHSH and CDR2 is LQKENI. The CDR3 consists of 16 residues. V was shortened by 3 bases and J by 0 bases, with 12 bases between the two germline ends. Amplification used 60 Vbeta primers and 13 Jbeta primers. The method was immunoSEQ multiplex PCR; TCRdb's version includes in-frame clones alone and lacks a portion of them. The sample lists under 200,000 clones, more than 60% seen once, with 4.3% in the top ten. This sequence joins TRBV18 and TRBJ1-3; D gene unclear. This clonotype was obtained from a middle-aged man in good health and CMV-seronegative. Sequenced sample: PBMCs. The CDR3 bases are TGTGCCAGCTCACCCTTTGACTTGAACTCTGGAAACACCATATATTTT. This sequence encodes CASSPFDLNSGNTIYF.